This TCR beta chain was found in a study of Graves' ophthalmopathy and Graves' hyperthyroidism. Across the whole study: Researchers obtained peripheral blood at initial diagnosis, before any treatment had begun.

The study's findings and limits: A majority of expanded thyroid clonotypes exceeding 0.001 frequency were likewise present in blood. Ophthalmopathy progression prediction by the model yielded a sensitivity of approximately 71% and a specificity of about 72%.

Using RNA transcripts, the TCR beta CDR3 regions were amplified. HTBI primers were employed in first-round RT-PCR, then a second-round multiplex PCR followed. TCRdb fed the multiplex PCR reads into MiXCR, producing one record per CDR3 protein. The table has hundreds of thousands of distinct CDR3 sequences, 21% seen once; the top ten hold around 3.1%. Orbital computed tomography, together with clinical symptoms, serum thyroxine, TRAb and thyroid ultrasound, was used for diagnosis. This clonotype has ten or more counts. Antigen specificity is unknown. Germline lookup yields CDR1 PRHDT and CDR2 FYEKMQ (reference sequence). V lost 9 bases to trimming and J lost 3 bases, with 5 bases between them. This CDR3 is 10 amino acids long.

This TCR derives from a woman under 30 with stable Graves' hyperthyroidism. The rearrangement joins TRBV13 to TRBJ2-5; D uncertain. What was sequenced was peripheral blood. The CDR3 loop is CASPEETQYF. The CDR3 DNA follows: TGTGCCAGTCCGGAAGAGACCCAGTACTTC.